This TCR beta chain was captured in a study of blood T cells in healthy people across ages. This clonotype has a handful of counts. The CDR3 sequence is 15 residues long. Trimming took 5 bases from V and 0 from J, leaving 14 bases between them. Then a second PCR, running roughly 7 to 11 cycles, was carried out with a sample-barcoded 5' primer and a J-beta primer mix. Each CDR3 protein gets one entry after TCRdb re-called the 5' RACE reads with MiXCR. The sample consists of 1.5 million to 2 million distinct CDR3 sequences, roughly 27% of them appearing once. The chain recombines TRBV12-3 or TRBV12-4 with TRBJ2-7, with D perhaps matching TRBD2 (6 bases). Sequencing was carried out using blood. This clonotype was sampled from a woman aged 25-40 years in good health. CDR3 sequence (DNA): TGTGCCAGCAGTAAGATGGGACTCTACTCCTACGAGCAGTACTTC. Amino acid sequence: CASSKMGLYSYEQYF.